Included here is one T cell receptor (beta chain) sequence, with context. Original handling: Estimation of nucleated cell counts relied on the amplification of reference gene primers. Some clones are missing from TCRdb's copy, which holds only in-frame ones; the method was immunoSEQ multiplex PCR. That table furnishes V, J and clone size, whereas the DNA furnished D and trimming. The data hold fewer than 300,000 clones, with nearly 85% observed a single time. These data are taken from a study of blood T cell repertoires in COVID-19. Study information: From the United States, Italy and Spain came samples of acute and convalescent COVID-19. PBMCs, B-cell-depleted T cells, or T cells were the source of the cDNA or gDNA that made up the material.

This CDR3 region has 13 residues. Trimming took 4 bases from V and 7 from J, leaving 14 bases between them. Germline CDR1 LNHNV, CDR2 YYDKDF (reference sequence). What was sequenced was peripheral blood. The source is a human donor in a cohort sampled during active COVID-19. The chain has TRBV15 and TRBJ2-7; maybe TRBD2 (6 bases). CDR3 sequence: CATSTPAGKEQYF. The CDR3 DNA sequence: TGTGCCACCAGCACACCGGCGGGGAAGGAGCAGTACTTC. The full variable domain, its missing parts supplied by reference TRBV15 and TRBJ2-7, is DAMVIQNPRYQVTQFGKPVTLSCSQTLNHNVMYWYQQKSSQAPKLLFHYYDKDFNNEADTPDNFQSRRPNTSFCFLDIRSPGLGDTAMYLCATSTPAGKEQYFGPGTRLTVT.